This entry features one TCR beta chain sequence. What it recognizes is unknown. Trimming cost V 5 bases and J 0 bases, with 16 bases left between them. Per the germline V gene, CDR1 is SGHAT and CDR2 is FQDESV (reference sequence). The CDR3 sequence is 16 residues long. The data originate from a study of cytomegalovirus exposure and HLA in healthy donors. PCR primers comprised 60 Vbeta and 13 Jbeta primers. This table comes from immunoSEQ multiplex PCR, and its TCRdb copy is limited to in-frame clones, with some not included. The table lists about 80,000 clones, approximately 67% of them singletons. Study-level points and caveats: The authors assumed roughly uniform sequencing depth across donors for presence/absence analyses. Later analysis associated a missense DCLRE1C variant with TCR beta V- and J-gene trimming. Indistinguishable V segments, including TRBV6-2 and TRBV6-3, were excluded. Per a later analysis, approximately 16,000 TCR beta sequences showed association with HLA alleles at 0.05 false discovery rate.

The TCR was taken from a male donor in good health and CMV-seropositive. The specimen sequenced was PBMCs. The rearrangement uses TRBV11-1 and TRBJ1-1; maybe TRBD1 (5 bases). The CDR3 DNA is TGTGCCAGCAGCCCCCGCGACAGATTTGTGAACACTGAAGCTTTCTTT. As protein: CASSPRDRFVNTEAFF.